This TCR beta chain was found in a study of identical twins. Only healthy Caucasians were included as donors. This clonotype came up many times. Its antigen is not identified. The study, taken as a whole, reports: The presence of invariant MAIT and iNKT cells could partly confound analyses of zero-insertion sequences. Low generation probability was overrepresented in out-of-frame alpha sequences shared by twins.

This CDR3 is built from 11 residues. Trimming took off 7 bases at V and 3 bases at J, with 7 bases between the two ends. In germline, CDR1 is LGHDT, CDR2 YNNKEL (reference sequence). MiXCR, applied by TCRdb to the 5' RACE reads, yields one record per CDR3 protein. The sample has fewer than 800,000 distinct CDR3 sequences, about 7.6% seen once. The sample also formed part of further work on yellow fever vaccine responses in identical twins.

The TCR comes from a woman aged 18 to 35 in good health. V is TRBV3-1 and J is TRBJ2-7; D not resolved. The sequenced material came from PBMCs. DNA of the CDR3: TGTGCCAGCACCGCAGGCTACGAGCAGTACTTC. It translates to CASTAGYEQYF.